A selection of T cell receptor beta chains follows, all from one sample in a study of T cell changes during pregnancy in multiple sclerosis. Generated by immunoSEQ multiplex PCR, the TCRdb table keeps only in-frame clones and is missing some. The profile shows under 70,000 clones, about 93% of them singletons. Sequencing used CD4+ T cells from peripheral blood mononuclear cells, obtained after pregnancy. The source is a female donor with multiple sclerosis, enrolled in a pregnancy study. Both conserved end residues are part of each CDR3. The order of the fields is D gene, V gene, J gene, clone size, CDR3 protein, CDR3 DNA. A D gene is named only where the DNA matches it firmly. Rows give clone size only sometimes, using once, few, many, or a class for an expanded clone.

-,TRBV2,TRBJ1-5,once,CASMWESNQPQHF,TGTGCCAGCATGTGGGAGAGCAATCAGCCCCAGCATTTT
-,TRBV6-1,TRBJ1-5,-,CASSEDGVLGQPQHF,TGTGCCAGCAGTGAAGACGGGGTCCTGGGGCAGCCCCAGCATTTT
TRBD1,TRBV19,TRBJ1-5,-,CASSTDRGLQPQHF,TGTGCCAGTAGTACCGACAGGGGGCTTCAGCCCCAGCATTTT
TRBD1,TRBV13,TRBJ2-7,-,CASSLGDRDVEQYF,TGTGCCAGCAGCCTAGGGGACAGGGACGTCGAGCAGTACTTC
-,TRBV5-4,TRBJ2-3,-,CASSLGQSTDTQYF,TGTGCCAGCAGCTTGGGACAGTCCACAGATACGCAGTATTTT
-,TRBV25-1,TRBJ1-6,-,CASSGPGLSSPLHF,TGTGCCAGCAGTGGCCCAGGCCTTAGTTCACCCCTCCACTTT
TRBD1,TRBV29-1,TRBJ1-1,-,CSVDKQGSGEAFF,TGCAGCGTAGACAAACAGGGGAGTGGGGAAGCTTTCTTT
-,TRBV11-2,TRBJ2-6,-,CASRRAGGRSGANVLTF,TGTGCCAGCAGGCGTGCCGGGGGACGCTCTGGGGCCAACGTCCTGACTTTC
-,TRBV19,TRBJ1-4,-,CASNDGGSVEKLFF,TGTGCCAGTAACGACGGGGGGTCGGTTGAAAAACTGTTTTTT
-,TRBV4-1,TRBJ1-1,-,CASSQEPREQFFNTEAFF,TGCGCCAGCAGCCAAGAGCCCCGAGAACAGTTCTTCAACACTGAAGCTTTCTTT
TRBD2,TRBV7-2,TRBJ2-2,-,CASSFSGGATGELFF,TGTGCCAGCAGCTTCAGCGGGGGGGCCACCGGGGAGCTGTTTTTT
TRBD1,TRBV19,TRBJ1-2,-,CASSIRDRVGGYTF,TGTGCCAGTAGTATCCGGGACAGGGTCGGTGGCTACACCTTC
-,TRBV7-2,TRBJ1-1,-,CASSALPGGTEAFF,TGTGCCAGCAGCGCCCTCCCCGGAGGCACTGAAGCTTTCTTT
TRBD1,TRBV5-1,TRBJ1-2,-,CASRRTGTGDGYTF,TGCGCCAGCAGGAGGACCGGGACAGGGGACGGCTACACCTTC
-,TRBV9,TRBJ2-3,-,CASSVGNRRATDTQYF,TGTGCCAGCAGCGTAGGGAACAGACGTGCCACAGATACGCAGTATTTT
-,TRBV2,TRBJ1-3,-,CASTETLTRVSGNTIYF,TGTGCCAGCACCGAGACTCTCACCAGGGTATCTGGAAACACCATATATTTT
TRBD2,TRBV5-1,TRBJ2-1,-,CASSWAGAYEQFF,TGCGCCAGCAGCTGGGCGGGAGCGTATGAGCAGTTCTTC
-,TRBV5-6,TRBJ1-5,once,CASSKRRVSNQPQHF,TGTGCCAGCAGCAAGCGACGGGTTAGCAATCAGCCCCAGCATTTT
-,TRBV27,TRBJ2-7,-,CASSGRDLTWEYF,TGTGCCAGCAGTGGGCGGGACTTAACTTGGGAGTACTTC
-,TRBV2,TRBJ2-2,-,CASRQLGGTGELFF,TGTGCCAGCAGACAATTGGGGGGCACCGGGGAGCTGTTTTTT
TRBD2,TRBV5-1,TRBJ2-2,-,CASSYFTGGANTGELFF,TGCGCCAGCAGTTACTTCACGGGAGGGGCGAACACCGGGGAGCTGTTTTTT
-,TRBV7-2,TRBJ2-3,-,CASSLGAGKWGDTQYF,TGTGCCAGCAGCTTAGGGGCGGGTAAATGGGGAGATACGCAGTATTTT
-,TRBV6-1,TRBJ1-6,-,CASSDRGWVPSYNSPLHF,TGTGCCAGCAGTGATAGGGGATGGGTTCCCTCCTATAATTCACCCCTCCACTTT
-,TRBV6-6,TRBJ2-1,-,CASHGPGAYNEQFF,TGTGCCTCCCATGGGCCGGGGGCCTACAATGAGCAGTTCTTC
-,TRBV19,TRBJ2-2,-,CASSMGGGRGTGELFF,TGTGCCAGTAGTATGGGAGGGGGACGGGGCACCGGGGAGCTGTTTTTT
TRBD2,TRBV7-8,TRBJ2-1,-,CASSLGGGGNNEQFF,TGTGCCAGCAGCTTAGGCGGGGGGGGGAACAATGAGCAGTTCTTC
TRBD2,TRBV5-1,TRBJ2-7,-,CASSLAGTSDEQYF,TGCGCCAGCAGCTTGGCCGGGACTAGTGACGAGCAGTACTTC